These 10 T cell receptor beta chains originate from one sample sequenced in a study of T cells after yellow fever vaccination. Using its own MiXCR run on the 5' RACE reads, TCRdb lists one record per CDR3 protein. The sample contains over 35,000 distinct CDR3 sequences, over 5.5% of which appear only once. Specimen: PBMCs, either bulk or a sorted T-cell subset (CD4+, CD8+, memory, or dextramer-sorted; not recorded which), collected 45 days after the yellow fever booster vaccination. These receptor sequences come from a man under 40 who received the YFV17D yellow fever vaccine.

This clonotype was seen at least ten times. The germline gene is not matched at one end of the junction; a read error may be the cause. V and J are TRBV7-7 and TRBJ2-1, with D perhaps matching TRBD1 (6 bases). The CDR3 is 13 amino acids. Germline values: CDR1 SSHAT, CDR2 FNYEAQ (reference sequence). CDR3 sequence (DNA): TGTGCTAGCAGCCAGGGGCGGGCCAATGAGCAGTTCTTC. Protein product: CASSQGRANEQFF.

This clonotype was counted between two and nine times. V gene TRBV7-6 combines with J gene TRBJ2-1; D remains ambiguous. Germline assignment: CDR1 SGHVS and CDR2 FNYEAQ. The V gene lost 4 bases and the J gene lost 10 bases, with 11 bases spanning the gap. CDR3 length: 12 residues. The CDR3 loop is CASSSIGQEQFF. The CDR3, as DNA: TGTGCCAGCAGCTCTATCGGGCAAGAGCAGTTCTTC.

The table lists this clonotype with a few counts. The chain carries TRBV27 and TRBJ2-2; tentatively, D is TRBD1 or TRBD2 (7 bases each). This CDR3 spans 17 amino acids. Germline CDR1 MNHEY, CDR2 SMNVEV (reference sequence). V lost 2 bases, J lost 2 bases, and 15 bases lay in between. In DNA, the CDR3 is TGTGCCAGCAGTTTAAGGCAGGGGGGGACTAACACCGGGGAGCTGTTTTTT. Amino acids: CASSLRQGGTNTGELFF.

The genes are TRBV27 and TRBJ2-2, with D maybe TRBD2 (5 bases). The V gene lost 6 bases and the J gene lost 4 bases, with 18 bases spanning the gap. Germline values: CDR1 MNHEY, CDR2 SMNVEV (reference sequence). The CDR3 is made up of 16 amino acids. The chain's CDR3 is CASRLRLLEVTGELFF. The CDR3 nucleotides are TGTGCCAGCAGATTGAGGTTACTAGAAGTCACCGGGGAGCTGTTTTTT.

In this sample, this clonotype turned up many times. The V gene is TRBV5-1, the J gene TRBJ2-3; TRBD1 matches 9 bases. This CDR3 has 16 amino acids. Per germline, CDR1 SGHRS and CDR2 YFSETQ. With 4 bases clipped from V and 0 bases from J, the junction kept 6 bases outside the gene matches. CDR3 DNA: TGCGCCAGCAGCCCCGGGACAGGGCCTAGCACAGATACGCAGTATTTT. Translating it yields CASSPGTGPSTDTQYF.

This clonotype has at least ten counts. The V call is TRBV27, the J call TRBJ2-3; the D is unclear. The germline V gene has CDR1 MNHEY and CDR2 SMNVEV (reference sequence). V lost 2 bases and J 4 bases, leaving 10 bases between the germline ends. The CDR3 runs 14 residues. The CDR3 loop is CASSLGPGADTQYF. The CDR3 DNA is TGTGCCAGCAGTTTAGGCCCAGGCGCAGATACGCAGTATTTT.

This clonotype was detected many times. V gene TRBV20-1 combines with J gene TRBJ2-7; D perhaps matches TRBD2 (6 bases). This CDR3 is built from 14 residues. Germline values: CDR1 DFQATT, CDR2 SNEGSKA (reference sequence). Trimming removed 3 bases at V and 0 bases at J, with 12 bases between. The CDR3 DNA sequence: TGCAGTGCTAGTCCCCCGGGACTCTCCTACGAGCAGTACTTC. Its translation is CSASPPGLSYEQYF.

This chain connects TRBV29-1 to TRBJ2-1, with 7 bases lining up with TRBD1. After removal of 4 bases from V and 7 bases from J, the junction contained 7 bases not matched to a gene. The CDR3 loop spans 13 amino acids. Germline CDR1 reads SQVTM; CDR2 reads ANQGSEA. The CDR3: CSVVGDRANEQFF. The CDR3 coding sequence is TGCAGCGTTGTTGGGGACAGAGCTAATGAGCAGTTCTTC.

This clonotype was observed a handful of times. V and J are TRBV3-1 and TRBJ1-6; D is unclear. Trimming took 4 bases from V and 0 from J, leaving 4 bases between them. Germline V gives CDR1 LGHDT, CDR2 YNNKEL (reference sequence). The CDR3 is 14 residues long. The chain's CDR3 is CASSPSSYNSPLHF. The CDR3 DNA sequence: TGTGCCAGCAGCCCGAGCTCCTATAATTCACCCCTCCACTTT.

This clonotype occurred a few times. V and J are TRBV20-1 and TRBJ2-1; D perhaps matches TRBD2 (5 bases). Germline CDR1 is DFQATT and CDR2 is SNEGSKA (reference sequence). Trimming took off 6 bases at V and 5 bases at J, with 20 bases between the two ends. The CDR3 has 15 amino acids. The CDR3 protein is CSAPPGVAVDNEQFF. The CDR3 bases are TGCAGTGCCCCGCCCGGGGTAGCCGTGGACAATGAGCAGTTCTTC.